Included here is one TCR beta chain sequence, with context. TCRdb's table, derived via immunoSEQ multiplex PCR, lists solely in-frame clones and lacks some. This sample has 150,000 to 200,000 clones, with 84% found just once. These data are taken from a study of blood T cell repertoires in COVID-19. About the study: COVID-19 samples, acute and convalescent, were from the United States, Italy and Spain.

The germline V gene has CDR1 SGHDN and CDR2 FVKESK. The CDR3 is 14 residues long. J was trimmed by 8 bases and V by 3 bases; bases with no gene match: 6. Sequencing input: peripheral blood. V is TRBV14 and J is TRBJ1-4, with 7 positions matching TRBD1. The clonotype was recovered from a human donor with acute or convalescent COVID-19. The donor label of this sample is uncertain. This CDR3 is CASSHNRGGEKLFF. The CDR3 DNA is TGTGCCAGCAGCCACAACAGGGGTGGCGAAAAACTGTTTTTT. The variable domain in full, with the rest retrieved from reference TRBV14 and TRBJ1-4, is EAGVTQFPSHSVIEKGQTVTLRCDPISGHDNLYWYRRVMGKEIKFLLHFVKESKQDESGMPNNRFLAERTGGTYSTLKVQPAELEDSGVYFCASSHNRGGEKLFFGSGTQLSVL.